This record concerns one TCR beta chain sequence. PCR was performed a second time for 7 to 11 cycles using a sample-barcoded 5' primer and a J-beta primer mix. TCRdb reanalysed the 5' RACE reads using MiXCR and keeps one entry per CDR3 protein. The data hold about a million distinct CDR3 sequences, with roughly 50% observed a single time. The data are from a study of blood T cells in healthy people across ages. This clonotype was obtained from a woman aged 55-75 years in good health. The source material was blood.

The CDR3 DNA follows: TGTGCCAGCAGTCTATTTCTAGGGAGCTCTGGGGCCAACGTCCTGACTTTC. It specifies CASSLFLGSSGANVLTF. V usage is TRBV28 and J usage is TRBJ2-6; the D gene is possibly TRBD2 (5 bases). The germline V gene encodes CDR1 MDHEN and CDR2 SYDVKM. The ends were cut back, 5 bases at V and 0 bases at J, with 14 bases in the middle. This CDR3 is 17 amino acids long.